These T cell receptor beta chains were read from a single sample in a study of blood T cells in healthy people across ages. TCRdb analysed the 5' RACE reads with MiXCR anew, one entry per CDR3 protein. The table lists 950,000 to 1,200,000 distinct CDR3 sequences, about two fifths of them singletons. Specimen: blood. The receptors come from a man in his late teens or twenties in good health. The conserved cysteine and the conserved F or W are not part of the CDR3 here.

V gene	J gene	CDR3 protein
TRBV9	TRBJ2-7	ASSLSAGGRDEQY
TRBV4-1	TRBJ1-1	ASSHPGGRTEAF
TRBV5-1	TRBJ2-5	ASSLYRAANEQY
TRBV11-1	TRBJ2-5	ASSLRGLPGQRAQETQY
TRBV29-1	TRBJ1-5	SVAGLGQPQH
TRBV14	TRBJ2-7	ASSQDGHSYEQY
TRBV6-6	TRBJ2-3	ASSYSVGRGGTDTQY
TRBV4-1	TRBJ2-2	ASSPGGGNGELF
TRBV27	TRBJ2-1	ASSLIGGVREQF
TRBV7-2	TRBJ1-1	ASRHNDRNTEAF
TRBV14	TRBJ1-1	ASSQVPGITEAF
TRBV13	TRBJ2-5	ASSSKKRQGEGEQY
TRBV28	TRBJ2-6	ASSLWSSAGANVLT
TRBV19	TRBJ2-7	ASSKRGYSYEQY
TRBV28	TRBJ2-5	ASSFSLAQETQY
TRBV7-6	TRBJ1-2	AGINRVSNYGYT
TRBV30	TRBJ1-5	AWSAPGYQPQH
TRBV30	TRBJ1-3	AWSGDLGGGNTIY
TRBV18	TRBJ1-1	ASSPTFGVEAF
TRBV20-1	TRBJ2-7	SANDRTYEQY
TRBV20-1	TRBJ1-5	SARDFGQPSNQPQH
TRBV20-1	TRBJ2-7	SALRSAEQY
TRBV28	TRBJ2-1	ASSSGQFSYNEQF
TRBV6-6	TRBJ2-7	ASNLGGASYEQY
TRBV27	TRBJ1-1	ASSLSTGGETEVF
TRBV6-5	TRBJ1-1	ASSYPQGGKTEAF
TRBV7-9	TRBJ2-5	ATTGQGSRNEQY
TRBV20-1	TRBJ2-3	SAELPTTDTQY
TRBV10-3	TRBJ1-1	AISKQGNTEAF